This entry lists 24 T cell receptor beta chains sequenced from one sample in a study. TCRdb reprocessed the RT-PCR reads via MiXCR and lists one record per CDR3 protein. Of almost 700,000 distinct CDR3 sequences in the sample, approximately 15% were seen once. The material sequenced was memory CD4+ T cells from blood. These receptors were taken from a female donor in good health, serving as a healthy control.

This clonotype was counted only a few times. The V and J genes are TRBV20-1 and TRBJ2-2; 7 nucleotides match TRBD2. V was clipped by 5 bases and J by 6 bases; unmatched bases: 6. The CDR3 totals 13 residues. Per germline, CDR1 DFQATT and CDR2 SNEGSKA (reference sequence). CDR3 loop: CSASAGAPGELFF. Written as DNA, the CDR3 is TGCAGTGCTTCTGCGGGAGCCCCCGGGGAGCTGTTTTTT.

This clonotype has only a few counts. DNA of the CDR3: TGCAGTGCTAGCTGGACAGGGGTCACTGAAGCTTTCTTT. Amino acids: CSASWTGVTEAFF. The chain links TRBV20-1 to TRBJ1-1, with 9 bases lining up with TRBD1. The V gene's germline CDR1 is DFQATT and CDR2 SNEGSKA (reference sequence). CDR3 size: 13 residues. V dropped 3 bases and J dropped 4; count of bases not matched to a gene: 3.

A few counts support this clonotype. This chain joins TRBV6-6 and TRBJ1-6, with unresolved D. The ends were cut back, 2 bases at V and 0 bases at J, with 14 bases in the middle. The germline V gene encodes CDR1 MNHNY and CDR2 SVGAGI (reference sequence). The CDR3 length is 18 residues. CDR3 in DNA: TGTGCCAGCAGTTACGTAAACTTGGGGAGCTCCTATAATTCACCCCTCCACTTT. Translating gives CASSYVNLGSSYNSPLHF.

This clonotype was found many times. The chain carries TRBV20-1 and TRBJ2-1; 13 bases are a match to TRBD2. Germline trimming cut 6 bases from V and 0 bases from J; bases unmatched to any gene: 8. Germline CDR1 DFQATT, CDR2 SNEGSKA (reference sequence). The CDR3 totals 17 residues. The CDR3, as DNA: TGCAGTGCCAAGGGACTAGCGGGACTGAGCTCCTACAATGAGCAGTTCTTC. It encodes CSAKGLAGLSSYNEQFF.

This clonotype occurred many times. This rearrangement joins TRBV20-1 to TRBJ2-3; D assignment may be TRBD1 or TRBD2 (5 bases each). V was cut by 3 bases and J by 1 base, with 17 bases left in between. The CDR3 extends over 16 amino acids. Germline V CDR1 and CDR2: DFQATT, SNEGSKA (reference sequence). In DNA, the CDR3 is TGCAGTGCTAGTTTGTGGGGGAGTCGGGGCACAGATACGCAGTATTTT. This gives the protein CSASLWGSRGTDTQYF.

This clonotype occurred many times. The CDR3 spells CASVGLPLQGGANVLTF. The CDR3, as DNA: TGTGCCAGCGTGGGACTACCCCTCCAAGGTGGGGCCAACGTCCTGACTTTC. V gene TRBV6-6 combines with J gene TRBJ2-6; 7 nucleotides match TRBD2. V shed 8 bases and J 3 bases; nucleotides not matched to a gene: 13. CDR1 MNHNY and CDR2 SVGAGI come from the germline V gene (reference sequence). The length of the CDR3 is 17 residues.

The chain joins TRBV24-1 to TRBJ1-2; D remains ambiguous. CDR1 and CDR2 from the germline V gene are KGHDR and SFDVKD. The V gene lost 5 bases and the J gene lost 4 bases, with 10 bases spanning the gap. This CDR3 region has 13 residues. The CDR3, as DNA: TGTGCCACCAGTGTCGGCCACAGCTATGGCTACACCTTC. Its translation: CATSVGHSYGYTF.

This clonotype has just a few counts. The CDR3 nucleotides are TGCGCCAGCAGCTTAAATTCCGCAGGGTACACTGAAGCTTTCTTT. Translated, it gives CASSLNSAGYTEAFF. The V and J genes are TRBV5-1 and TRBJ1-1; possibly TRBD1 for D (5 bases). From germline, CDR1 is SGHRS and CDR2 YFSETQ. Trimming removed 2 bases from V and 3 bases from J, with 14 bases in between. The CDR3 is made up of 15 amino acids.

The V call is TRBV20-1, the J call TRBJ2-2; D gene uncertain. The germline V gene encodes CDR1 DFQATT and CDR2 SNEGSKA (reference sequence). The CDR3 totals 14 residues. V was cut by 4 bases and J by 1 base, with 10 bases left in between. The CDR3 is CSAKGRRNTGELFF. DNA for the CDR3: TGCAGTGCTAAAGGCAGGAGGAACACCGGGGAGCTGTTTTTT.

The V gene is TRBV28, the J gene TRBJ1-2; 9 nucleotides line up with TRBD1. Per the germline V gene, CDR1 is MDHEN and CDR2 is SYDVKM. V shed 6 bases and J 5 bases; nucleotides not matched to a gene: 7. The CDR3 runs to 14 residues. CDR3 amino acids: CASRQPGTGYGYTF. The CDR3 DNA follows: TGTGCCAGCAGACAACCCGGGACAGGGTATGGCTACACCTTC.

There are a few counts of this clonotype. The genes are TRBV20-1 and TRBJ2-5; D might be TRBD1 or TRBD2, each matching 5 bases. Germline CDR1 DFQATT, CDR2 SNEGSKA (reference sequence). CDR3 size: 14 residues. The V gene lost 3 bases and the J gene lost 4 bases, with 15 bases spanning the gap. CDR3: CSARRGPRTETQYF. CDR3 bases: TGCAGTGCTAGGAGGGGCCCTCGAACAGAGACCCAGTACTTC.

This clonotype occurred many times. The chain recombines TRBV6-6 with TRBJ2-5, with D possibly matching TRBD1 (5 bases). Trimming took 3 bases from V and 4 from J, leaving 12 bases between them. Germline assignment: CDR1 MNHNY and CDR2 SVGAGI (reference sequence). The CDR3 loop spans 14 amino acids. CDR3: CASSYLQGGETQYF. The CDR3 bases are TGTGCCAGCAGTTATCTCCAGGGTGGAGAGACCCAGTACTTC.

The CDR3 here is CASSFGERGETQYF. The CDR3 bases are TGTGCCAGCAGCTTTGGGGAGAGGGGAGAGACCCAGTACTTC. This rearrangement joins TRBV5-6 to TRBJ2-5, with D possibly called TRBD1 or TRBD2 (5 bases each). This CDR3 spans 14 amino acids. Germline-derived CDR1 and CDR2 are SGHDT and YYEEEE. Trimming stripped 2 bases from V and 4 bases from J, with 12 bases between.

This clonotype was picked up a small number of times. V and J are TRBV9 and TRBJ2-1, with 13 bases identical to TRBD2. CDR3 length: 17 amino acids. V trimming: 4 bases; J trimming: 6 bases; junction bases outside the gene matches: 10. CDR1 and CDR2 from the germline V gene are SGDLS and YYNGEE. The CDR3 reads CASSLRTSGRLANEQFF. The CDR3 DNA follows: TGTGCCAGCAGCCTACGGACTAGCGGGAGACTTGCCAATGAGCAGTTCTTC.

This clonotype was recorded at least ten times. V usage is TRBV28 and J usage is TRBJ2-2; 12 bases line up with TRBD2. Germline trimming cut 6 bases from V and 6 bases from J; bases unmatched to any gene: 8. Looked up from germline, CDR1 is MDHEN and CDR2 is SYDVKM. The CDR3 has 16 amino acids. The CDR3 DNA follows: TGTGCCAGCAGGGGTCGACTAGCGGGAGCCTCCGGGGAGCTGTTTTTT. This codes for CASRGRLAGASGELFF.

This clonotype has a single count. This rearrangement joins TRBV6-2 or TRBV6-3 to TRBJ2-2; 8 bases fit TRBD1. This CDR3 is built from 16 residues. Per germline, CDR1 MNHEY and CDR2 SVGEGT. With 2 bases clipped from V and 1 base from J, the junction kept 3 bases outside the gene matches. The DNA for the CDR3 is TGTGCCAGCAGTTACCTCAGGGGGCGGAACACCGGGGAGCTGTTTTTT. This encodes CASSYLRGRNTGELFF.

CDR3 in amino acids: CATSDTGTGDTDTQYF. In nucleotides, the CDR3 is TGTGCCACCAGTGATACCGGGACTGGAGACACAGATACGCAGTATTTT. This rearrangement joins TRBV24-1 to TRBJ2-3; tentative D call: TRBD2 (6 bases). This CDR3 comprises 16 residues. CDR1 and CDR2 (germline): KGHDR, SFDVKD. With 3 bases removed from V and 2 bases from J, the gap between germline ends came to 14 bases.

CDR3 sequence: CSARLIRGGGSYEQYF. The CDR3 bases are TGCAGTGCTAGACTCATAAGGGGGGGTGGCTCCTACGAGCAGTACTTC. The chain recombines TRBV20-1 with TRBJ2-7, with a possible D match to TRBD2 (7 bases). The CDR3 is 16 residues long. The V gene lost 2 bases and the J gene lost 0 bases, with 17 bases spanning the gap. The V gene's germline CDR1 is DFQATT and CDR2 SNEGSKA (reference sequence).

This clonotype occurred once. The genes are TRBV5-1 and TRBJ2-7; possibly TRBD1 for D (6 bases). The CDR3 loop spans 15 amino acids. V lost 4 bases, J lost 5 bases, and 19 bases lay in between. Looked up from germline, CDR1 is SGHRS and CDR2 is YFSETQ. CDR3 sequence reads: CASSAQQGGTNEQYF. In DNA form, the CDR3 reads TGCGCCAGCAGCGCGCAACAGGGCGGTACCAACGAGCAGTACTTC.

This clonotype was counted only a few times. V is TRBV10-3 and J is TRBJ1-1, with D tentatively TRBD1 (6 bases). V was clipped by 0 bases and J by 3 bases, with 14 bases between them. CDR1 ENHRY and CDR2 SYGVKD come from the germline V gene. The CDR3 length is 16 residues. The CDR3 loop is CAISESLAQGDTEAFF. DNA for the CDR3: TGTGCCATCAGTGAGTCGTTAGCACAGGGAGACACTGAAGCTTTCTTT.

J is TRBJ2-2 and V is TRBV9, with D perhaps matching TRBD2 (5 bases). V was shortened by 1 base and J by 6 bases, with 13 bases between the two germline ends. Germline lookup yields CDR1 SGDLS and CDR2 YYNGEE. This CDR3 spans 15 amino acids. In DNA form, the CDR3 reads TGTGCCAGCAGCGTATACCCTATCGGGGCCGGGGAGCTGTTTTTT. It codes for CASSVYPIGAGELFF.

The sample holds many counts of this clonotype. The chain employs TRBV20-1 and TRBJ1-1; D not certain. Per the germline V gene, CDR1 is DFQATT and CDR2 is SNEGSKA (reference sequence). The CDR3 runs 13 residues. Trimming took 1 base from V and 1 from J, leaving 7 bases between them. CDR3 amino acids: CSARVEGNTEAFF. The CDR3 nucleotides read TGCAGTGCTAGAGTTGAGGGGAACACTGAAGCTTTCTTT.

On this clonotype: The germline gene is not matched at one end of the junction; a read error may be the cause. The chain combines TRBV12-3 or TRBV12-4 with TRBJ1-2, with 8 bases matching TRBD1. This CDR3 comprises 16 residues. CDR3 residues: CASSLMNTAGGYVYTF. CDR3 sequence (DNA): TGTGCCAGCAGTTTAATGAATACGGCAGGGGGCTATGTCTACACCTTC.

The chain uses TRBV12-3 or TRBV12-4 and TRBJ1-4, with 7 nucleotides matching TRBD1. The CDR3 totals 14 residues. After removal of 5 bases from V and 8 bases from J, the junction contained 8 bases not matched to a gene. The CDR3 nucleotides are TGTGCCAGCAGTATCCGACAGGGAGAAGAAAAACTGTTTTTT. Translated: CASSIRQGEEKLFF.